Listed here are 24 T cell receptor beta chains from one sample, sequenced in a study of cytomegalovirus exposure and HLA in healthy donors. It was with 60 Vbeta and 13 Jbeta primers that the PCR ran. Assay: immunoSEQ multiplex PCR; the TCRdb copy retains only in-frame clones and omits some. There are approximately 220,000 clones in the sample; 60% to 80% occur only once, and around 1.8% lies in the top ten. Specimen: PBMCs. The receptors originated from a man aged 18 to 29 in good health and CMV-seronegative.

The gene calls are TRBV7-6 and TRBJ2-5, with TRBD2 identical over 13 bases. Germline V gene sequence: CDR1 SGHVS, CDR2 FNYEAQ. CDR3 length: 15 residues. V lost 11 bases, J lost 3 bases, and 9 bases stayed unmatched. In DNA form, the CDR3 reads TGTGCCGGAGGACTAGCGGGGGCACCAAAAGAGACCCAGTACTTC. Its protein is CAGGLAGAPKETQYF.

This chain joins TRBV5-4 and TRBJ2-5; a possible D gene is TRBD2 (5 bases). The CDR3 totals 12 residues. Germline V gene lookup returns CDR1 SGHNT and CDR2 YYREEE (reference sequence). With 7 bases removed from V and 5 bases from J, the gap between germline ends came to 12 bases. The CDR3 region is CASGEGGETQYF. CDR3 in DNA: TGTGCCAGCGGCGAGGGCGGGGAGACCCAGTACTTC. The full variable domain, rest sourced from reference TRBV5-4 and TRBJ2-5, is ETGVTQSPTHLIKTRGQQVTLRCSSQSGHNTVSWYQQALGQGPQFIFQYYREEENGRGNFPPRFSGLQFPNYSSELNVNALELDDSALYLCASGEGGETQYFGPGTRLLVL.

The V and J genes are TRBV7-3 and TRBJ2-2, with a tentative D call TRBD2 (6 bases). Per germline, CDR1 SGHTA and CDR2 FQGTGA. V was shortened by 2 bases and J by 7 bases, with 11 bases between the two germline ends. The CDR3 length is 14 residues. CDR3 in DNA: TGTGCCAGCAGCTTATCCGGGAGTGGCGGGGAGCTGTTTTTT. This sequence encodes CASSLSGSGGELFF.

The rearrangement links TRBV30 to TRBJ2-3; D call uncertain. Between the trimmed V and J ends, which lost 4 bases and 9 bases, there was a span of 11 bases. This CDR3 spans 11 amino acids. CDR1 and CDR2 (germline): GTSNPN, SVGIG (reference sequence). CDR3 sequence reads: CAWNKNRTQYF. The CDR3 DNA follows: TGTGCCTGGAATAAGAATAGAACGCAGTATTTT.

The genes are TRBV7-3 and TRBJ2-5; maybe TRBD1 (6 bases). Germline V gives CDR1 SGHTA, CDR2 FQGTGA. The CDR3 sequence is 15 residues long. V was clipped by 1 base and J by 5 bases, with 14 bases between them. The DNA for the CDR3 is TGTGCCAGCAGCTTAAGCCCAGGGGCGGTGGAGACCCAGTACTTC. Encoded protein: CASSLSPGAVETQYF.

V and J are TRBV7-2 and TRBJ2-1, with a possible D match to TRBD1 (6 bases). Deletions cut 2 bases from V and 9 bases from J, with 11 bases between. In germline, CDR1 is SGHTA, CDR2 FQGNSA. There are 13 residues in the CDR3. This CDR3 reads CASSLTQGGEQFF. The DNA of the CDR3 is TGTGCCAGCAGCTTAACACAGGGTGGTGAGCAGTTCTTC.

This clone has only a few counts. The rearrangement uses TRBV18 and TRBJ1-2; TRBD1 matches 7 bases. This CDR3 is built from 15 residues. V lost 1 base, J lost 4 bases, and 6 bases stayed unmatched. Germline-derived CDR1 and CDR2 are KGHSH and LQKENI. In DNA form, the CDR3 reads TGTGCCAGCTCACCACGGGCAGGGGGGCTCTATGGCTACACCTTC. Translating it yields CASSPRAGGLYGYTF.

The chain's CDR3 is CASSQDGVYTEAFF. Here the CDR3 DNA reads TGCGCCAGCAGCCAAGATGGAGTGTACACTGAAGCTTTCTTT. The genes are TRBV4-3 and TRBJ1-1; no definite D call. This CDR3 region has 14 residues. V shed 0 bases and J shed 3 bases, with 8 bases lying between them. CDR1 and CDR2 from the germline V gene are LGHNA and YSLEER.

The chain couples TRBV4-3 to TRBJ2-1, with D maybe TRBD2 (5 bases). The V gene's germline CDR1 is LGHNA and CDR2 YSLEER. The CDR3 totals 16 residues. V lost 0 bases, J lost 4 bases, and 13 bases lay in between. CDR3 residues: CASSQDVSGYYNEQFF. For the CDR3, the DNA is TGCGCCAGCAGCCAAGACGTAAGCGGATATTACAATGAGCAGTTCTTC.

The chain has TRBV5-4 and TRBJ1-2, with D uncertain. Trimming cost V 0 bases and J 4 bases, with 7 bases left between them. The V gene's germline CDR1 is SGHNT and CDR2 YYREEE (reference sequence). This CDR3 is built from 13 residues. The DNA of the CDR3 is TGTGCCAGCAGCTTGGAACAGCCCTATGGCTACACCTTC. This gives the protein CASSLEQPYGYTF.

The chain employs TRBV6-4 and TRBJ2-1, with 7 bases lining up with TRBD1. CDR1 is MRHNA and CDR2 is SNTAGT in the germline V gene. Trimming cost V 5 bases and J 0 bases; bases outside gene matches: 7. CDR3 length: 16 residues. CDR3 DNA: TGTGCCAGCAGTTACATCCGGGACAGCTCCTACAATGAGCAGTTCTTC. This codes for CASSYIRDSSYNEQFF.

This chain links TRBV13 with TRBJ2-1; TRBD1 matches at 9 bases. The CDR3 extends over 12 amino acids. Trimming at V came to 5 bases and at J to 10 bases, leaving 3 bases not matched to a gene. Germline V CDR1 and CDR2: PRHDT, FYEKMQ (reference sequence). The CDR3 DNA sequence: TGTGCCAGCAGCCCAGACAGGGGGGAGCAGTTCTTC. It translates to CASSPDRGEQFF.

The chain is built from TRBV7-9 and TRBJ2-7; 9 nucleotides agree with TRBD1. CDR1 is SEHNR and CDR2 is FQNEAQ in the germline V gene (reference sequence). This CDR3 contains 15 residues. Trimming took 5 bases from V and 3 from J; bases not matched to a gene: 8. The CDR3 reads CASSPGQGKVYEQYF. CDR3 bases: TGTGCCAGCAGCCCGGGACAGGGAAAAGTCTACGAGCAGTACTTC.

The V call is TRBV6-1, the J call TRBJ2-1; D is possibly TRBD2 (7 bases). Germline V gene data show CDR1 as MNHNS and CDR2 as SASEGT. The CDR3 runs to 15 residues. Trimming pared 6 bases from V and 6 bases from J, leaving 18 bases between. Written as DNA, the CDR3 is TGTGCCAGCAGGGGCGGGAGCCCAGGGGCCAATGAGCAGTTCTTC. It specifies CASRGGSPGANEQFF.

This clone was seen a handful of times. The chain links TRBV9 to TRBJ2-1; perhaps TRBD1 as D (5 bases). Germline CDR1 reads SGDLS; CDR2 reads YYNGEE. The ends were cut back, 1 base at V and 6 bases at J, with 17 bases in the middle. The CDR3 loop spans 16 amino acids. CDR3 coding DNA: TGTGCCAGCAGCGTAAAGCCCACGACAGTCGCCAATGAGCAGTTCTTC. Its translation is CASSVKPTTVANEQFF.

The V call is TRBV9, the J call TRBJ2-5; unclear D gene. The V gene's germline CDR1 is SGDLS and CDR2 YYNGEE. This CDR3 contains 16 residues. V lost 4 bases, J lost 1 base, and 17 bases lay in between. Here the CDR3 reads CASSPAAAVFQETQYF. The CDR3 DNA sequence: TGTGCCAGCAGCCCTGCCGCGGCAGTCTTCCAAGAGACCCAGTACTTC.

This clone was seen just once. The chain couples TRBV15 to TRBJ1-2, with 9 bases identical to TRBD1. From germline, CDR1 is LNHNV and CDR2 YYDKDF (reference sequence). The CDR3 totals 13 residues. The V segment lost 5 bases and the J segment 7 bases; nucleotides outside the gene matches: 5. The CDR3 coding sequence is TGTGCCACCAGCGGCGGGACAGGGCTTGGCTACACCTTC. It specifies CATSGGTGLGYTF.

V is TRBV30 and J is TRBJ1-1; D is undetermined. V gave up 2 bases and J gave up 0 bases, with 10 bases separating them. This CDR3 has 14 amino acids. Germline CDR1 and CDR2: GTSNPN and SVGIG (reference sequence). The CDR3 DNA follows: TGTGCCTGGAGTTCCATCGGGGTGAACACTGAAGCTTTCTTT. It encodes CAWSSIGVNTEAFF. Drawing the rest from reference TRBV30 and TRBJ1-1, the complete variable domain is SQTIHQWPATLVQPVGSPLSLECTVEGTSNPNLYWYRQAAGRGLQLLFYSVGIGQISSEVPQNLSASRPQDRQFILSSKKLLLSDSGFYLCAWSSIGVNTEAFFGQGTRLTVV.

The V and J genes are TRBV25-1 and TRBJ1-2; possible D gene TRBD1, 5 bases. V lost 2 bases, J lost 5 bases, and 15 bases lay in between. In germline, CDR1 is MGHDK, CDR2 SYGVNS. CDR3 length: 15 amino acids. The CDR3 DNA reads as TGTGCCAGCAGTGAAAATAGGGGACTTACTTATGGCTACACCTTC. This sequence encodes CASSENRGLTYGYTF.

This clone was seen only a few times. CDR3 in amino acids: CASSFGRYNEKLFF. The CDR3 coding sequence is TGTGCCAGCAGCTTTGGCAGATATAATGAAAAACTGTTTTTT. V and J are TRBV5-8 and TRBJ1-4; D is unclear. The V end was cut by 2 bases, the J end by 4 bases, with 9 bases between. Germline CDR1 SGHTS, CDR2 YDEGEE. CDR3 length equals 14 residues.

A word on this clone: Other DNA sequences of this sample code for an identical CDR3. The chain links TRBV7-6 to TRBJ1-1; TRBD1 is a possible D gene (6 bases). The V end lost 5 bases, the J end lost 1 base, and 11 bases lay between the germline ends. This CDR3 is built from 14 residues. Looked up from germline, CDR1 is SGHVS and CDR2 is FNYEAQ. The CDR3 protein is CASSLTGSNTEAFF. The CDR3 DNA reads as TGTGCCAGCAGCCTTACAGGGTCGAACACTGAAGCTTTCTTT.

CDR3 sequence: CASSVSGPPGDYTF. The CDR3 DNA is TGTGCCAGCAGCGTATCGGGGCCTCCAGGGGACTACACCTTC. V and J are TRBV9 and TRBJ1-2; D may be TRBD1 (6 bases). This CDR3 has 14 amino acids. CDR1 is SGDLS and CDR2 is YYNGEE in the germline V gene. The V end lost 1 base, the J end lost 10 bases, and 17 bases lay between the germline ends.

The chain links TRBV20-1 to TRBJ1-4; D call uncertain. The V end lost 7 bases, the J end lost 8 bases, and 11 bases lay between the germline ends. The CDR3 is 11 residues long. Germline loops: CDR1 DFQATT, CDR2 SNEGSKA (reference sequence). CDR3 sequence (DNA): TGCAGTGTGAACGGGGTAGAAAAACTGTTTTTT. It yields the protein CSVNGVEKLFF.

This clone was detected only a few times. V is TRBV18 and J is TRBJ2-7, with 9 bases aligning to TRBD1. This CDR3 region has 16 residues. In germline, CDR1 is KGHSH, CDR2 LQKENI. Losses at the gene ends were 3 bases for V and 3 bases for J; bases not matched to a gene: 9. The CDR3 loop is CASSPVSGQGDYEQYF. CDR3 sequence (DNA): TGTGCCAGCTCACCCGTTTCGGGACAGGGAGACTACGAGCAGTACTTC. The full variable domain, with the rest looked up from reference TRBV18 and TRBJ2-7, is NAGVMQNPRHLVRRRGQEARLRCSPMKGHSHVYWYRQLPEEGLKFMVYLQKENIIDESGMPKERFSAEFPKEGPSILRIQQVVRGDSAAYFCASSPVSGQGDYEQYFGPGTRLTVT.